A single sample gave rise to the 29 T cell receptor beta chains below, sequenced in a study of blood T cell repertoires in COVID-19 (dated by TCRdb to 2020 to 2022). Library prep was done by the immunoSEQ multiplex PCR assay. TCRdb mirrors the immuneACCESS table, restricted to in-frame sequences. Some clones are absent from its copies; in checked studies, under half trace to an unresolved V gene, and the reason for the others is unknown. Counted in this sample were roughly 160,000 clones; around nine tenths of them appeared once. The leading ten clones occupy under 0.7% of the sample. The sample taken for sequencing was peripheral blood. The receptors here all came from a man aged 55 to 70 with COVID-19, enrolled during active disease.

J is TRBJ2-2 and V is TRBV5-6, with TRBD2 matching over 9 bases. The V and J ends lost 1 base and 10 bases, in that order; junction bases with no gene match: 11. The CDR3 is 16 amino acids. CDR1 is SGHDT and CDR2 is YYEEEE in the germline V gene. This CDR3 is CASSLSAGGLVPELFF. The CDR3 DNA reads as TGTGCCAGCAGCTTGTCGGCGGGAGGGCTTGTGCCGGAGCTGTTTTTT.

This chain uses TRBV7-9 with TRBJ1-1; 7 bases line up with TRBD1. Germline CDR1 reads SEHNR; CDR2 reads FQNEAQ (reference sequence). The CDR3 totals 15 residues. The V gene end was trimmed by 4 bases and the J gene end by 2 bases; junction bases not matched to a gene: 7. In DNA, the CDR3 is TGTGCCAGCAGCTATTGGACAGGCAGCAACACTGAAGCTTTCTTT. Amino acids: CASSYWTGSNTEAFF.

This chain joins TRBV27 and TRBJ2-5, with TRBD1 matching 10 bases. Germline V lookup: CDR1 MNHEY, CDR2 SMNVEV (reference sequence). The CDR3 is made up of 14 amino acids. V was pared by 5 bases and J by 4 bases, with 4 bases of the junction left unmatched. The CDR3 loop is CASSQDRGLETQYF. As DNA, the CDR3 is TGTGCCAGCAGTCAAGACAGGGGGCTAGAGACCCAGTACTTC.

As for this clone: Germline and junction disagree at one end, which may indicate a read error. The chain has TRBV4-1 and TRBJ1-4; D is possibly TRBD1 (6 bases). The V gene's germline CDR1 is MGHRA and CDR2 YSYEKL. This CDR3 region has 15 residues. CDR3 sequence: CASSQERQGNEKLFF. The CDR3, as DNA: TGCGCCAGCAGTCAAGAGCGTCAGGGGAATGAAAAACTGTTTTTT.

The V call is TRBV11-2, the J call TRBJ1-6; D remains ambiguous. The germline V gene has CDR1 SGHAT and CDR2 FQNNGV. The CDR3 loop spans 13 amino acids. V lost 5 bases and J 6 bases, leaving 8 bases between the germline ends. CDR3 region: CASSLIFNSPLHF. As DNA, the CDR3 is TGTGCCAGCAGCCTTATATTTAATTCACCCCTCCACTTT.

V gene TRBV9 combines with J gene TRBJ2-2; D uncertain. This CDR3 has 15 residues. Germline CDR1 reads SGDLS; CDR2 reads YYNGEE. The V end lost 1 base, the J end lost 2 bases, and 9 bases lay between the germline ends. CDR3 in DNA: TGTGCCAGCAGCGTACAAGCGTATAACACCGGGGAGCTGTTTTTT. It specifies CASSVQAYNTGELFF.

The rearrangement joins TRBV6-5 to TRBJ1-4, with D maybe TRBD1 (5 bases). The V gene's germline CDR1 is MNHEY and CDR2 SVGAGI. Trimming removed 6 bases from V and 6 bases from J, with 14 bases in between. The CDR3 is made up of 14 amino acids. The CDR3 is CASRTGTRDEKLFF. The CDR3 DNA is TGTGCCAGCAGAACCGGGACTAGGGATGAAAAACTGTTTTTT.

For the CDR3, the DNA is TGTGCCAGCAGCCCTGGGCCCGCTGGAAACACCATATATTTT. Translating gives CASSPGPAGNTIYF. The chain couples TRBV5-5 to TRBJ1-3; D gene ambiguous. With 4 bases removed from V and 2 bases from J, the gap between germline ends came to 10 bases. This CDR3 is built from 14 residues. Per germline, CDR1 SGHKS and CDR2 YYEKEE (reference sequence).

This clone turned up a few times. The rearrangement uses TRBV18 and TRBJ1-2, with D perhaps matching TRBD1 (6 bases). The germline gives CDR1 KGHSH, CDR2 LQKENI. V was cut by 2 bases and J by 4 bases, with 20 bases left in between. This CDR3 is 17 amino acids long. CDR3 bases: TGTGCCAGCTCACCAGCTCCCCCGGGGGGCGCAAGCTATGGCTACACCTTC. Residues: CASSPAPPGGASYGYTF.

The genes are TRBV3-1 (or the pseudogene TRBV3-2) and TRBJ1-3; D is uncertain. The CDR3 has 16 amino acids. Germline V gene sequence: CDR1 LGHDT, CDR2 YNNKEL (reference sequence). V lost 0 bases to trimming and J lost 0 bases, with 9 bases between them. The CDR3 coding sequence is TGTGCCAGCAGCCAAGATGGAGGTCTCTCTGGAAACACCATATATTTT. Its protein product is CASSQDGGLSGNTIYF.

The gene calls are TRBV7-2 and TRBJ2-5; 10 bases are a match to TRBD2. There are 15 residues in the CDR3. Germline loops: CDR1 SGHTA, CDR2 FQGNSA. V shed 7 bases and J 0 bases; nucleotides not matched to a gene: 5. CDR3 sequence (DNA): TGTGCCAGCATACTAGCGGGGAATTACCAAGAGACCCAGTACTTC. Its translation is CASILAGNYQETQYF.

The chain carries TRBV19 and TRBJ2-1, with 11 bases identical to TRBD2. V lost 4 bases, J lost 7 bases, and 9 bases stayed unmatched. The germline CDR1 and CDR2 sequences are LNHDA and SQIVND (reference sequence). CDR3 length: 16 amino acids. The CDR3, as DNA: TGTGCCAGTAGTACCTCTAGCGGGGGGCCAGGAAATGAGCAGTTCTTC. Protein sequence: CASSTSSGGPGNEQFF.

The chain uses TRBV24-1 and TRBJ2-1, with TRBD1 matching over 11 bases. This CDR3 has 16 residues. Per the germline V gene, CDR1 is KGHDR and CDR2 is SFDVKD. The V segment lost 7 bases and the J segment 8 bases; nucleotides outside the gene matches: 12. The CDR3: CATRKTGQGEWDEQFF. The CDR3 DNA reads as TGTGCCACCAGGAAAACGGGACAGGGGGAATGGGATGAGCAGTTCTTC.

This clone was seen just once. This chain connects TRBV14 to TRBJ1-6, with a weak D call TRBD1 (5 bases). The CDR3 consists of 15 residues. Trimming shortened V by 1 base and J by 7 bases, and 11 bases separated the two germline ends. Germline CDR1 and CDR2: SGHDN and FVKESK. The CDR3 here is CASSQGQGRNSPLHF. The CDR3 nucleotides are TGTGCCAGCAGCCAAGGGCAGGGCCGCAATTCACCCCTCCACTTT.

This CDR3 is CASSQAQQGTYEQYF. CDR3 bases: TGTGCCAGCAGCCAAGCCCAACAGGGAACCTACGAGCAGTACTTC. This sequence joins TRBV4-2 and TRBJ2-7; TRBD1 might be the D (6 bases). The ends were cut back, 1 base at V and 2 bases at J, with 12 bases in the middle. Germline CDR1 LGHNA, CDR2 YNFKEQ. The CDR3 totals 15 residues.

The CDR3 DNA is TGTGCCAGCAGCTGGACTAGCGGGGGAATAGATACGCAGTATTTT. It yields the protein CASSWTSGGIDTQYF. The rearrangement uses TRBV6-5 and TRBJ2-3; 13 nucleotides match TRBD2. Losses at the gene ends were 6 bases for V and 5 bases for J; bases not matched to a gene: 5. CDR3 length equals 15 residues. The V gene's germline CDR1 is MNHEY and CDR2 SVGAGI.

The table lists this clone with a count of one. This chain links TRBV19 with TRBJ2-3, with 7 bases lining up with TRBD1. J was trimmed by 5 bases and V by 6 bases; bases with no gene match: 8. The V gene's germline CDR1 is LNHDA and CDR2 SQIVND (reference sequence). The CDR3 sequence is 14 residues long. CDR3 nucleotides: TGTGCCAGTAGGCTAGGGACAGCCCGAGATACGCAGTATTTT. Encoded protein: CASRLGTARDTQYF.

The V and J genes are TRBV19 and TRBJ1-6; 7 nucleotides match TRBD1. The CDR3 is 17 residues long. CDR1 and CDR2 from the germline V gene are LNHDA and SQIVND (reference sequence). V dropped 3 bases and J dropped 8; count of bases not matched to a gene: 13. The CDR3 is CASSITSAGGTDSPLHF. The CDR3 DNA reads TGTGCCAGTAGTATCACTTCGGCAGGGGGTACGGATTCACCCCTCCACTTT.

The chain combines TRBV5-4 with TRBJ2-2; no firm D call. The V end was cut by 0 bases, the J end by 6 bases, with 6 bases between. This CDR3 contains 13 residues. Germline V gene lookup returns CDR1 SGHNT and CDR2 YYREEE (reference sequence). The CDR3 DNA follows: TGTGCCAGCAGCTTGGACAGCCCCGGGGAGCTGTTTTTT. Amino acids: CASSLDSPGELFF. Full variable domain (remainder filled in from reference TRBV5-4 and TRBJ2-2): ETGVTQSPTHLIKTRGQQVTLRCSSQSGHNTVSWYQQALGQGPQFIFQYYREEENGRGNFPPRFSGLQFPNYSSELNVNALELDDSALYLCASSLDSPGELFFGEGSRLTVL.

V is TRBV4-3 and J is TRBJ1-4; D is unclear. The CDR3 runs 15 residues. V lost 0 bases to trimming and J lost 4 bases, with 9 bases between them. CDR1 and CDR2 (germline): LGHNA, YSLEER. The CDR3 nucleotides read TGCGCCAGCAGCCAAGATCACCAGATTAATGAAAAACTGTTTTTT. Residues: CASSQDHQINEKLFF.

The chain links TRBV7-6 to TRBJ1-5, with TRBD1 matching over 8 bases. Germline loops: CDR1 SGHVS, CDR2 FNYEAQ. The V gene end was trimmed by 1 base and the J gene end by 3 bases; junction bases not matched to a gene: 11. There are 18 residues in the CDR3. For the CDR3, the DNA is TGTGCCAGCAGCTTAGGGGCTCGGACAGGGTGGGACAATCAGCCCCAGCATTTT. Amino acids: CASSLGARTGWDNQPQHF.

V usage is TRBV5-1 and J usage is TRBJ2-1; D is unresolved. The CDR3 runs to 15 residues. Germline assignment: CDR1 SGHRS and CDR2 YFSETQ. V was clipped by 0 bases and J by 7 bases, with 14 bases between them. CDR3 in amino acids: CASSLAVVGANEQFF. CDR3 nucleotides: TGCGCCAGCAGCTTGGCCGTCGTCGGAGCGAATGAGCAGTTCTTC.

This clone was seen once. This chain links TRBV12-3 or TRBV12-4 with TRBJ2-1; 7 nucleotides match TRBD2. The CDR3 spans 13 residues. V shed 4 bases and J 5 bases; nucleotides not matched to a gene: 2. The CDR3 sequence: CASSSGGNNEQFF. The CDR3 DNA follows: TGTGCCAGCAGTTCCGGGGGGAACAATGAGCAGTTCTTC.

CDR3 residues: CASSVDQREKNEQFF. The DNA for the CDR3 is TGTGCCAGCAGCGTAGACCAGCGGGAGAAGAATGAGCAGTTCTTC. The J gene is TRBJ2-1, the V gene TRBV9; 8 bases agree with TRBD2. V lost 0 bases, J lost 7 bases, and 6 bases stayed unmatched. CDR3 size: 15 residues. Germline-derived CDR1 and CDR2 are SGDLS and YYNGEE.

The chain links TRBV10-3 to TRBJ2-7; TRBD1 matches 8 bases. CDR1 ENHRY and CDR2 SYGVKD come from the germline V gene. This CDR3 region has 13 residues. V gave up 4 bases and J gave up 5 bases; unmatched junction bases: 4. The CDR3 bases are TGTGCCATCAGTGGACAGGGGACCGACGAGCAGTACTTC. Amino acid sequence: CAISGQGTDEQYF.

The chain is built from TRBV6-6 and TRBJ2-4, with 9 bases fitting TRBD1. The length of the CDR3 is 15 residues. CDR1 is MNHNY, CDR2 SVGAGI, per germline (reference sequence). Losses at the gene ends were 4 bases for V and 6 bases for J; bases not matched to a gene: 7. CDR3 nucleotide sequence: TGTGCCAGCAGTTCCGGACAGGGGACCGGAAACATTCAGTACTTC. Protein product: CASSSGQGTGNIQYF.

The rearrangement links TRBV5-4 to TRBJ1-4; the match to TRBD1 covers 8 bases. V shed 4 bases, J shed 6 bases, and the junction held 8 bases outside the gene matches. The CDR3 loop spans 15 amino acids. Germline V gives CDR1 SGHNT, CDR2 YYREEE (reference sequence). CDR3 DNA sequence: TGTGCCAGCAGCCATCGACAGGGGAGGGATGAAAAACTGTTTTTT. It encodes CASSHRQGRDEKLFF.

The chain recombines TRBV9 with TRBJ2-7; 10 positions agree with TRBD1. J lost 3 bases, V lost 3 bases, and 12 bases had no gene match. The CDR3 spans 17 residues. In germline, CDR1 is SGDLS, CDR2 YYNGEE. The CDR3 is CASSGRDRGVMSYEQYF. CDR3 in DNA: TGTGCCAGCAGCGGTCGGGACAGGGGAGTTATGAGCTACGAGCAGTACTTC.

The CDR3 sequence: CASSLTHRDYNEQFF. For the CDR3, the DNA is TGTGCCAGCAGCTTAACCCACCGGGACTACAATGAGCAGTTCTTC. This chain joins TRBV7-2 and TRBJ2-1, with D perhaps TRBD2 (5 bases). Trimming cost V 2 bases and J 3 bases, with 11 bases left between them. The CDR3 contains 15 residues. CDR1 and CDR2 (germline): SGHTA, FQGNSA.